This TCR beta chain comes out of a study of blood T cell repertoires in COVID-19. The CDR3 consists of 12 residues. V lost 8 bases and J 6 bases, leaving 11 bases between the germline ends. CDR1 is ENHRY and CDR2 is SYGVKD in the germline V gene. TCRdb's table, derived via immunoSEQ multiplex PCR, lists solely in-frame clones and lacks some. The sample has some 270,000 clones; roughly 88% are singletons. This clone was seen a single time. This rearrangement joins TRBV10-3 to TRBJ1-3, with D unresolved. The TCR originated in a woman of 80 years or more with COVID-19, enrolled during active disease. Sequences were obtained from peripheral blood. CDR3 sequence: CAIGPGLNTIYF. The CDR3, as DNA: TGTGCCATCGGGCCAGGATTAAACACCATATATTTT.